This T cell receptor (beta chain) was observed in a study of long-term antiretroviral therapy in people with HIV. Regarding this clone: Its antigen is not identified.

Notes on the study in general: The range of CDR3 lengths in HIV repertoires proved narrower than that found in controls.

At survey level, the immunoSEQ assay was run in its v3.0 version. Sequencing used immunoSEQ multiplex PCR; TCRdb keeps in-frame clones, though not all of them. The sample has about 39,000 clones; roughly nine tenths are singletons. The CDR3 has 20 residues. Everyone in the study who had HIV was treated in the United States. The samples, holding about 0.85-10 million cryopreserved PBMC, were thawed before DNA extraction was carried out. The sequence derives from a woman aged 50 to 60 with HIV. Material: unsorted PBMCs, obtained 1.2 years after starting antiretroviral therapy. The V and J genes are TRBV21-1 and TRBJ1-1; the table calls TRBD1, which could not be checked here. TRBV21-1 is classified as a pseudogene. CDR3 coding DNA: TGTGCCAGCTTTCCTCTCGAGGGGGACAGGGCAGATGGTGTGAACACTGAAGCTTTCTTT. Its protein is CASFPLEGDRADGVNTEAFF.